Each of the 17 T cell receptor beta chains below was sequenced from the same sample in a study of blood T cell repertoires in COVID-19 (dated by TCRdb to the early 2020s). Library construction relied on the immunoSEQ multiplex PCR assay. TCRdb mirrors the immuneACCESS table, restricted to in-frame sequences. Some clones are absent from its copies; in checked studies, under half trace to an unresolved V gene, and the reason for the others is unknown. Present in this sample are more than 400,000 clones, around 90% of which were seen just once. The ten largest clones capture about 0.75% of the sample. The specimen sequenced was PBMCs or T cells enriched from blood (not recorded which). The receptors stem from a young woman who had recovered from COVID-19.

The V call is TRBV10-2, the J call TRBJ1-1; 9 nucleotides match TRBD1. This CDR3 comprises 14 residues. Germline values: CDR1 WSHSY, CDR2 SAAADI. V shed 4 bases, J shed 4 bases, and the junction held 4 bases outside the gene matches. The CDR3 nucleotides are TGCGCCAGCAGTGCACAGGGGGCAAGCACTGAAGCTTTCTTT. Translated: CASSAQGASTEAFF.

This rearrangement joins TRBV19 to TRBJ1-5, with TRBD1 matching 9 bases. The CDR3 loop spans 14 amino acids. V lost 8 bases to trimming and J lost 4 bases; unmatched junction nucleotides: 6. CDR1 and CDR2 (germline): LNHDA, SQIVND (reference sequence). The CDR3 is CASGRGQGNQPQHF. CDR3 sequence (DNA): TGTGCCAGTGGCAGGGGACAGGGTAATCAGCCCCAGCATTTT.

The CDR3 DNA reads as TGCGCCAGCGTATCAGACAGCGGGGCCACAGATACGCAGTATTTT. Amino acids: CASVSDSGATDTQYF. V and J are TRBV5-1 and TRBJ2-3; the match to TRBD2 covers 7 bases. Trimming cost V 7 bases and J 2 bases; bases outside gene matches: 10. The CDR3 runs to 15 residues. CDR1 is SGHRS and CDR2 is YFSETQ in the germline V gene.

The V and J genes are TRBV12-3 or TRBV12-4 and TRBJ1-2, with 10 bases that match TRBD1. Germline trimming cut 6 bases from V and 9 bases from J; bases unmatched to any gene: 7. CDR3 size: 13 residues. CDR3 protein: CASSPGQGSSYTF. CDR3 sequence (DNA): TGTGCCAGCAGCCCGGGACAGGGGTCGAGCTACACCTTC.

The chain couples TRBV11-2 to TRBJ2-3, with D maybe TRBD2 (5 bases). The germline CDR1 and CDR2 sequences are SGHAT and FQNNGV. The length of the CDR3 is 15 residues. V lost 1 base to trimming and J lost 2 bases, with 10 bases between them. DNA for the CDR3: TGTGCCAGCAGCTTAGCCCGGGGAATCACAGATACGCAGTATTTT. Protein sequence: CASSLARGITDTQYF. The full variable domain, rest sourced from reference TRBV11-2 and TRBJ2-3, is EAGVAQSPRYKIIEKRQSVAFWCNPISGHATLYWYQQILGQGPKLLIQFQNNGVVDDSQLPKDRFSAERLKGVDSTLKIQPAKLEDSAVYLCASSLARGITDTQYFGPGTRLTVL.

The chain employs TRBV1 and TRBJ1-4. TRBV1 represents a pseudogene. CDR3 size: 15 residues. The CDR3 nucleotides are TGCACCAGCAGCCAAGACGCCTCACGGTCCGAAAAACTGTTTTTT. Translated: CTSSQDASRSEKLFF.

This CDR3 reads CASSLVGRGTDRSEQYF. The CDR3 DNA reads TGTGCCAGCAGCTTAGTAGGCAGGGGGACCGACAGAAGCGAGCAGTACTTC. The V gene is TRBV7-2, the J gene TRBJ2-7; 7 bases are a match to TRBD1. The ends lost 1 base at V and 6 bases at J; junction bases unmatched: 15. This CDR3 comprises 17 residues. Germline V CDR1 and CDR2: SGHTA, FQGNSA.

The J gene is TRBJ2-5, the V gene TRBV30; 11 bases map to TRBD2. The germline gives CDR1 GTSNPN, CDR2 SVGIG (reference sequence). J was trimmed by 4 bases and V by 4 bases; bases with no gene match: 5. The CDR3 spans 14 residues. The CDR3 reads CAWNDGTSGETQYF. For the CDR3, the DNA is TGTGCCTGGAACGATGGGACTAGCGGAGAGACCCAGTACTTC.

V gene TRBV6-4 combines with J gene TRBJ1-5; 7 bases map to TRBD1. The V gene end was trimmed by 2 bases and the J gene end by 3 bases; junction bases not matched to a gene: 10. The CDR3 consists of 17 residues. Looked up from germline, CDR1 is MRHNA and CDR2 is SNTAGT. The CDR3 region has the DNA TGTGCCAGCAGTGACACCACAGACAGGGCTAACAATCAGCCCCAGCATTTT. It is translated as CASSDTTDRANNQPQHF.

In nucleotides, the CDR3 is TGTGCCAGCAGCCAAATTCAACAGGGATACGAGCAGTACTTC. It codes for CASSQIQQGYEQYF. J is TRBJ2-7 and V is TRBV3-1 (or the pseudogene TRBV3-2), with D perhaps TRBD1 (6 bases). Germline assignment: CDR1 LGHDT and CDR2 YNNKEL (reference sequence). The CDR3 covers 14 residues. Trimming cost V 2 bases and J 4 bases, with 12 bases left between them.

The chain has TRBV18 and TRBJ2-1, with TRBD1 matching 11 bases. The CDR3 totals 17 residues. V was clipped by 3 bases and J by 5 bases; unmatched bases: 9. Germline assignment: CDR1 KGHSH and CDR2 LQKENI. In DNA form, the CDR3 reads TGTGCCAGCTCACCGCGGACAGGGGGCCGTTCGAACAATGAGCAGTTCTTC. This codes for CASSPRTGGRSNNEQFF.

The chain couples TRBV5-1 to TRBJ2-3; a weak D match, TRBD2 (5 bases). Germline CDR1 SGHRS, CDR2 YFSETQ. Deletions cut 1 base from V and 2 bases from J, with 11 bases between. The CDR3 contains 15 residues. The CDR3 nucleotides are TGCGCCAGCAGCTTGCTGGACTCAATCACAGATACGCAGTATTTT. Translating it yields CASSLLDSITDTQYF.

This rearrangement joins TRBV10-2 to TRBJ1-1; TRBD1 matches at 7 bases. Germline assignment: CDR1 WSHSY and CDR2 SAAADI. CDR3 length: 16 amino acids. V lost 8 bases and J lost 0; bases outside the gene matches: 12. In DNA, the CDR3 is TGCGCCAGCGGCGCCGACAGGGTCTTTGTGAACACTGAAGCTTTCTTT. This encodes CASGADRVFVNTEAFF.

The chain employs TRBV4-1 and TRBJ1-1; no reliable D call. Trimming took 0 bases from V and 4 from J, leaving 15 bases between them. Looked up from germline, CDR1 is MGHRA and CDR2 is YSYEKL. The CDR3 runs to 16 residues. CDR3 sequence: CASSQDNGEGSTEAFF. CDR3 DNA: TGCGCCAGCAGCCAAGATAATGGGGAGGGTAGCACTGAAGCTTTCTTT.

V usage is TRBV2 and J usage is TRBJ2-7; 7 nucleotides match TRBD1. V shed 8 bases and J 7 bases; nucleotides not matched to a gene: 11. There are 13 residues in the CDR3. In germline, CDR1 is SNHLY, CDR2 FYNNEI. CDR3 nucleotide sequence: TGTGCCAGCTGCCGCGACAGGGTAGGAGAGCAGTACTTC. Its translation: CASCRDRVGEQYF.

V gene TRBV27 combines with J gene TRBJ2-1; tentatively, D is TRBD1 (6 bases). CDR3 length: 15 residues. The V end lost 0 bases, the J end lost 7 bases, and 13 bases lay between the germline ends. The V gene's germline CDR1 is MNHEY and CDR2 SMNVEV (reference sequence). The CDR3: CASSLSIVRGNEQFF. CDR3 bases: TGTGCCAGCAGTTTATCAATCGTAAGGGGGAATGAGCAGTTCTTC.

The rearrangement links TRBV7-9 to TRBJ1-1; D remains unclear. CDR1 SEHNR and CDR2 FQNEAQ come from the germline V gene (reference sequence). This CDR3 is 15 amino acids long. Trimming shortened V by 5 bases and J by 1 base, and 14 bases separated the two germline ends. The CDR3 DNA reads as TGTGCCAGCAGCCCAGAGGGCAGGTGGAACACTGAAGCTTTCTTT. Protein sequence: CASSPEGRWNTEAFF.